Sequencing of this T cell receptor beta chain was carried out in a study of T cell changes during pregnancy in multiple sclerosis. The table lists this clone with a few counts. The data were produced by immunoSEQ multiplex PCR, yet TCRdb's version contains in-frame clones alone and is incomplete. The sample consists of roughly 61,000 clones, about 94% of them appearing once. This CDR3 contains 14 residues. Looked up from germline, CDR1 is LGHNA and CDR2 is YNFKEQ. Between the trimmed V and J ends, which lost 0 bases and 6 bases, there was a span of 12 bases. The sequence derives from a female donor with multiple sclerosis, enrolled in a pregnancy study. The rearrangement joins TRBV4-2 to TRBJ2-7; D is perhaps TRBD1 (5 bases). This specimen consisted of CD8+ T cells from peripheral blood mononuclear cells, obtained after pregnancy. The CDR3 here is CASSQEGQGLEQYF. The CDR3 DNA reads as TGTGCCAGCAGCCAAGAAGGTCAGGGCCTCGAGCAGTACTTC.